This TCR beta chain was sequenced in a study of CD8 T cells in Susac syndrome. RNA, at roughly 0.45 to 1 ug, was reverse transcribed with random hexamers. Amplification of TCR beta CDR3 spanned 54 Vbeta and 13 Jbeta via immunoSEQ multiplex PCR. TCRdb recomputed calls from the immunoSEQ multiplex PCR reads with MiXCR, one row per CDR3 protein. Of fewer than 200,000 distinct CDR3 sequences in the sample, approximately 94% were seen once. This TCR derives from a human donor with Susac syndrome. Sequenced input: CD4+ T cells from PBMCs.

The DNA of the CDR3 is TGCGCCAGCACGGTACCGACAGGGGATTATGGAGAGACCCAGTACTTC. Amino acid sequence: CASTVPTGDYGETQYF. This chain links TRBV5-1 with TRBJ2-5; 8 nucleotides match TRBD1. V was clipped by 6 bases and J by 4 bases; unmatched bases: 14. The CDR3 is 16 residues long. The germline gives CDR1 SGHRS, CDR2 YFSETQ.